The 18 T cell receptor beta chains below come from one sample, sequenced in a study of control samples from healthy donors and cancer patients. Clones were read by immunoSEQ multiplex PCR, and TCRdb kept only the in-frame ones, dropping some. Of about 150,000 clones listed, over 85% are singletons. The sample comprised blood. These receptor sequences come from a man in his forties or fifties in good health.

J is TRBJ2-5 and V is TRBV6-5; 7 bases are a match to TRBD1. The CDR3 runs 13 residues. Trimming at V came to 7 bases and at J to 3 bases, leaving 5 bases not matched to a gene. Germline CDR1 MNHEY, CDR2 SVGAGI. In DNA, the CDR3 is TGTGCCAGCAACCCGACAGGGAAAGAGACCCAGTACTTC. Translating it yields CASNPTGKETQYF.

The chain employs TRBV5-6 and TRBJ2-7; D is perhaps TRBD1 (6 bases). V dropped 3 bases and J dropped 0 bases, with 10 bases sitting between them. CDR1 and CDR2 (germline): SGHDT, YYEEEE. The CDR3 is made up of 14 amino acids. CDR3 protein: CASSSGHISYEQYF. The CDR3 bases are TGTGCCAGCAGCTCGGGACATATCTCCTACGAGCAGTACTTC.

CDR3 loop: CASSIGDSYEQYF. In nucleotides, the CDR3 is TGTGCCAGTAGTATCGGGGACTCCTACGAGCAGTACTTC. The chain combines TRBV19 with TRBJ2-7; tentative D call: TRBD2 (5 bases). This CDR3 region has 13 residues. V lost 3 bases and J 0 bases, leaving 6 bases between the germline ends. Per germline, CDR1 LNHDA and CDR2 SQIVND (reference sequence).

The rearrangement joins TRBV11-2 to TRBJ1-4; TRBD1 might be the D (5 bases). The CDR3 has 17 amino acids. The V and J ends lost 3 bases and 8 bases respectively, with 22 bases between them. Per germline, CDR1 SGHAT and CDR2 FQNNGV. DNA of the CDR3: TGTGCCAGCAGCTTTCGGGTCTTGGGACGAGCCGGCGAAAAACTGTTTTTT. Residues: CASSFRVLGRAGEKLFF.

This chain links TRBV28 with TRBJ2-3; D not certain. CDR1 is MDHEN, CDR2 SYDVKM, per germline. The germline V and J ends were trimmed by 2 bases and 0 bases, with 12 bases remaining between them. The length of the CDR3 is 16 residues. CDR3 sequence: CASSLSLATSTDTQYF. In DNA, the CDR3 is TGTGCCAGCAGTTTAAGTCTTGCGACTAGCACAGATACGCAGTATTTT.

This clone was counted once. The chain combines TRBV2 with TRBJ2-1; tentatively, D is TRBD2 (5 bases). The CDR3 runs 14 residues. In germline, CDR1 is SNHLY, CDR2 FYNNEI. Trimming removed 2 bases at V and 2 bases at J, with 7 bases between. The CDR3 DNA reads as TGTGCCAGCAGTGAACTAGCAGCCTACAATGAGCAGTTCTTC. This sequence encodes CASSELAAYNEQFF.

This clone was seen a single time. The J gene is TRBJ1-1, the V gene TRBV30; no firm D call. Germline V lookup: CDR1 GTSNPN, CDR2 SVGIG (reference sequence). The CDR3 is 15 amino acids. For the CDR3, the DNA is TGTGCAACGTCGAGCGGTCTGGGGATGAACACTGAAGCTTTCTTT. Translation: CATSSGLGMNTEAFF.

The rearrangement joins TRBV19 to TRBJ1-4; D remains unclear. Germline assignment: CDR1 LNHDA and CDR2 SQIVND (reference sequence). This CDR3 region has 14 residues. V was clipped by 3 bases and J by 7 bases, with 12 bases between them. The DNA of the CDR3 is TGTGCCAGTAGTATTAGAGACTTCGGTGAAAAACTGTTTTTT. Protein sequence: CASSIRDFGEKLFF.

The DNA of the CDR3 is TGTGCCAGCAGTTACACCGAACTGGCCAACGTCCTGACTTTC. Translation: CASSYTELANVLTF. The chain is built from TRBV6-5 and TRBJ2-6, with D hard to call. CDR1 and CDR2 from the germline V gene are MNHEY and SVGAGI. The CDR3 covers 14 residues. V was trimmed by 2 bases and J by 6 bases, leaving 8 bases between them.

This clone was seen a single time. The chain is built from TRBV4-3 and TRBJ1-1; no firm D call. The CDR3 is 14 residues long. CDR1 is LGHNA, CDR2 YSLEER, per germline. Trimming took off 0 bases at V and 1 base at J, with 6 bases between the two ends. CDR3 nucleotide sequence: TGCGCCAGCAGCCAAGACATGGGGAACACTGAAGCTTTCTTT. Protein: CASSQDMGNTEAFF.

The chain uses TRBV21-1 and TRBJ1-2; TRBD1, the table's D call, lacks a check against the DNA. TRBV21-1 is termed a pseudogene. This CDR3 spans 22 amino acids. The CDR3 loop is CASSTRPPPTHRDREELYGYTF. For the CDR3, the DNA is TGTGCCAGCAGCACCCGTCCCCCACCGACCCACCGGGACAGGGAAGAGCTCTATGGCTACACCTTC.

V and J are TRBV4-3 and TRBJ2-1; unclear D gene. Trimming took 3 bases from V and 5 from J, leaving 11 bases between them. Germline CDR1 and CDR2: LGHNA and YSLEER. The CDR3 extends over 14 amino acids. The CDR3 spells CASSQTARNNEQFF. CDR3 nucleotide sequence: TGCGCCAGCAGCCAGACCGCAAGGAACAATGAGCAGTTCTTC.

The V call is TRBV6-5, the J call TRBJ1-1; 9 nucleotides align to TRBD1. Germline V gene sequence: CDR1 MNHEY, CDR2 SVGAGI. CDR3 size: 15 residues. V dropped 6 bases and J dropped 5; count of bases not matched to a gene: 10. The CDR3 region is CASSRPGTGQTEAFF. In DNA, the CDR3 is TGTGCCAGCAGCCGCCCCGGGACAGGGCAGACTGAAGCTTTCTTT.

The genes are TRBV19 and TRBJ1-1; D unclear. This CDR3 is 13 amino acids long. CDR1 and CDR2 (germline): LNHDA, SQIVND (reference sequence). Between the trimmed V and J ends, which lost 3 bases and 1 base, there was a span of 6 bases. CDR3 sequence: CASSMTANTEAFF. The CDR3 bases are TGTGCCAGTAGTATGACGGCGAACACTGAAGCTTTCTTT.

A few counts support this clone. The chain carries TRBV5-6 and TRBJ2-5, with a weak D call TRBD2 (5 bases). The germline gives CDR1 SGHDT, CDR2 YYEEEE. The germline V and J ends were trimmed by 6 bases and 3 bases, with 15 bases remaining between them. The CDR3 length is 14 residues. The chain's CDR3 is CASILLGSEETQYF. The CDR3 DNA sequence: TGTGCCAGCATCCTCCTAGGTAGCGAAGAGACCCAGTACTTC.

This chain connects TRBV21-1 to TRBJ2-7; no check of the table's D call, TRBD1, against the DNA was made. TRBV21-1 represents a pseudogene. The CDR3 sequence is 13 residues long. DNA of the CDR3: TGTGCCAGCAGCAAGGGCCGATACTACGAGCAGTACTTC. Translated: CASSKGRYYEQYF.

This chain uses TRBV19 with TRBJ1-5; TRBD1 matches 8 bases. V was pared by 6 bases and J by 5 bases, with 6 bases of the junction left unmatched. The CDR3 has 14 residues. CDR1 LNHDA and CDR2 SQIVND come from the germline V gene (reference sequence). CDR3 sequence: CASRLGQGHQPQHF. For the CDR3, the DNA is TGTGCCAGTAGACTCGGACAGGGCCATCAGCCCCAGCATTTT.

On this clone: The same CDR3 can be traced to other DNA sequences in this sample. This rearrangement joins TRBV6-5 to TRBJ1-5; a weak D match, TRBD1 (5 bases). V was cut by 0 bases and J by 4 bases, with 7 bases left in between. The CDR3 has 14 amino acids. Per germline, CDR1 MNHEY and CDR2 SVGAGI. The chain's CDR3 is CASSYSGGNQPQHF. Written as DNA, the CDR3 is TGTGCCAGCAGTTACTCGGGGGGTAATCAGCCCCAGCATTTT.